These 29 T cell receptor beta chains were all obtained from the same sample, sequenced in a study of blood T cell repertoires in COVID-19. Profiled with immunoSEQ multiplex PCR; TCRdb holds only in-frame clones, not every one. The sample consists of a few hundred thousand clones, 80% to 90% of them appearing once. The specimen sequenced was peripheral blood. These receptors were taken from a woman aged 60-75 years with COVID-19, enrolled during active disease.

This clone showed up just once. The gene calls are TRBV20-1 and TRBJ2-3; 8 bases map to TRBD2. With 3 bases clipped from V and 6 bases from J, the junction kept 5 bases outside the gene matches. The CDR3 is 13 residues long. The V gene's germline CDR1 is DFQATT and CDR2 SNEGSKA (reference sequence). This chain's CDR3 is CSASRRGADTQYF. The CDR3 DNA sequence: TGCAGTGCTAGTCGGCGGGGGGCGGATACGCAGTATTTT.

The chain has TRBV5-4 and TRBJ1-1; D perhaps matches TRBD1 (5 bases). The CDR3 has 14 residues. Germline CDR1 SGHNT, CDR2 YYREEE (reference sequence). V lost 3 bases, J lost 2 bases, and 11 bases lay in between. CDR3 residues: CASSSLTVNTEAFF. CDR3 DNA: TGTGCCAGCAGCTCCTTGACAGTCAACACTGAAGCTTTCTTT. Full variable domain (rest looked up from reference TRBV5-4 and TRBJ1-1): ETGVTQSPTHLIKTRGQQVTLRCSSQSGHNTVSWYQQALGQGPQFIFQYYREEENGRGNFPPRFSGLQFPNYSSELNVNALELDDSALYLCASSSLTVNTEAFFGQGTRLTVV.

This chain's CDR3 is CASSLGGGENEQFF. The CDR3 region has the DNA TGTGCCAGCAGCTTGGGTGGCGGGGAGAATGAGCAGTTCTTC. The V call is TRBV5-4, the J call TRBJ2-1, with a weak D call TRBD2 (6 bases). The CDR3 runs to 14 residues. Deletions cut 0 bases from V and 7 bases from J, with 11 bases between. Germline CDR1 is SGHNT and CDR2 is YYREEE (reference sequence).

This chain joins TRBV6-4 and TRBJ2-3, with 10 bases that match TRBD2. V trimming: 5 bases; J trimming: 5 bases; junction bases outside the gene matches: 7. The CDR3 is 15 residues long. Germline CDR1 and CDR2: MRHNA and SNTAGT. CDR3 DNA: TGTGCCAGCAGTTTAAGCGGGGGGGCCTTAGATACGCAGTATTTT. Translation: CASSLSGGALDTQYF.

J is TRBJ1-3 and V is TRBV9; TRBD1 is a possible D gene (5 bases). The CDR3 loop spans 14 amino acids. Germline V lookup: CDR1 SGDLS, CDR2 YYNGEE. The V end lost 4 bases, the J end lost 4 bases, and 12 bases lay between the germline ends. CDR3 DNA sequence: TGTGCCAGCAGCCTTAGTCAGGGCGGAAACACCATATATTTT. This gives the protein CASSLSQGGNTIYF.

This clone was counted once. This chain joins TRBV7-9 and TRBJ1-2, with D possibly matching TRBD1 (5 bases). The CDR3 loop spans 15 amino acids. The germline gives CDR1 SEHNR, CDR2 FQNEAQ (reference sequence). Trimming removed 5 bases at V and 4 bases at J, with 17 bases between. The CDR3 loop reads CASSRGGNWVYGYTF. The CDR3 DNA reads TGTGCCAGCAGCCGGGGGGGTAACTGGGTCTATGGCTACACCTTC.

CDR3 in DNA: TGTGCCATCAGTGGAGGGGACAGGGGGCGCAAAAATGAGCAGTTCTTC. Its translation: CAISGGDRGRKNEQFF. V gene TRBV10-3 combines with J gene TRBJ2-1; 12 bases agree with TRBD1. The CDR3 extends over 16 amino acids. J lost 7 bases, V lost 4 bases, and 8 bases had no gene match. CDR1 ENHRY and CDR2 SYGVKD come from the germline V gene.

On this clone itself: The sample carries other DNA sequences with the same CDR3. The chain links TRBV4-1 to TRBJ1-2; 7 bases fit TRBD1. Trimming removed 1 base from V and 4 bases from J; junction bases left unmatched: 3. Germline V lookup: CDR1 MGHRA, CDR2 YSYEKL. This CDR3 has 14 amino acids. Written as DNA, the CDR3 is TGCGCCAGCAGCCAAGGAGGGGGCGGCTATGGCTACACCTTC. The encoded protein is CASSQGGGGYGYTF.

DNA for the CDR3: TGTGCCAGCAGTACCAGGGGGCGGGCCACCGGGGAGCTGTTTTTT. It translates to CASSTRGRATGELFF. The chain uses TRBV27 and TRBJ2-2; 8 positions match TRBD1. V was clipped by 5 bases and J by 4 bases; unmatched bases: 6. The CDR3 totals 15 residues. The germline V gene has CDR1 MNHEY and CDR2 SMNVEV (reference sequence).

Note on this clone: Other DNA variants within this sample encode the same CDR3. J is TRBJ1-1 and V is TRBV12-3 or TRBV12-4; D ambiguous. Trimming took off 3 bases at V and 3 bases at J, with 8 bases between the two ends. The CDR3 contains 13 residues. CDR3 in DNA: TGTGCCAGCAGTTTGGGGAGGGACACTGAAGCTTTCTTT. It translates to CASSLGRDTEAFF.

This clone was seen a handful of times. This chain uses TRBV20-1 with TRBJ1-1; TRBD1 aligns across 8 bases. The CDR3 has 11 residues. Trimming at V came to 2 bases and at J to 10 bases, leaving 3 bases not matched to a gene. Germline V CDR1 and CDR2: DFQATT, SNEGSKA (reference sequence). The DNA of the CDR3 is TGCAGTGCTAGAAAAGACAGGGGAGCTTTCTTT. It translates to CSARKDRGAFF.

This clone has a handful of counts. The gene calls are TRBV7-2 and TRBJ1-6, with 8 bases identical to TRBD1. CDR1 and CDR2 from the germline V gene are SGHTA and FQGNSA. The junction had 3 bases not matched to a gene; V was cut back by 0 bases and J by 8 bases. The CDR3 runs to 15 residues. CDR3 in amino acids: CASSLASGGYSPLHF. As DNA, the CDR3 is TGTGCCAGCAGCTTAGCGTCAGGGGGCTATTCACCCCTCCACTTT.

Points on this clone: Other nucleotide sequences from this sample produce the same CDR3. The V gene is TRBV6-5, the J gene TRBJ1-1; no reliable D call. Germline V gene lookup returns CDR1 MNHEY and CDR2 SVGAGI. The CDR3 runs to 11 residues. V lost 7 bases and J 0 bases, leaving 3 bases between the germline ends. In DNA form, the CDR3 reads TGTGCCAGCACCATGAACACTGAAGCTTTCTTT. It specifies CASTMNTEAFF.

J is TRBJ2-7 and V is TRBV7-9, with a tentative D call TRBD2 (6 bases). The CDR3 is 12 residues long. V lost 6 bases and J lost 12, with 18 bases in between. From germline, CDR1 is SEHNR and CDR2 FQNEAQ (reference sequence). The CDR3 bases are TGTGCCAGCAGGCGGGACGATCCTTTTTGGTACTTC. Its translation: CASRRDDPFWYF.

The J gene is TRBJ1-2, the V gene TRBV20-1; D is perhaps TRBD1 (6 bases). Germline values: CDR1 DFQATT, CDR2 SNEGSKA (reference sequence). The V end was cut by 5 bases, the J end by 8 bases, with 12 bases between. CDR3 length: 11 amino acids. DNA of the CDR3: TGCAGTGCTTGGACAGAGCGAGGCTACACCTTC. Its protein is CSAWTERGYTF.

This chain connects TRBV3-1 (or the pseudogene TRBV3-2) to TRBJ2-5; the match to TRBD2 covers 12 bases. The CDR3 extends over 17 amino acids. CDR1 is LGHDT, CDR2 YNNKEL, per germline (reference sequence). J lost 5 bases, V lost 0 bases, and 7 bases had no gene match. The CDR3 nucleotides are TGTGCCAGCAGCCAAGATCTAGCGGGGGGGCCATGGGAGACCCAGTACTTC. Its protein product is CASSQDLAGGPWETQYF.

The chain has TRBV7-3 and TRBJ2-2, with 9 positions matching TRBD1. This CDR3 is built from 14 residues. From germline, CDR1 is SGHTA and CDR2 FQGTGA. J lost 5 bases, V lost 5 bases, and 3 bases had no gene match. CDR3 sequence reads: CASSRGTGTGELFF. The DNA for the CDR3 is TGTGCCAGCAGCCGCGGGACAGGGACCGGGGAGCTGTTTTTT.

This chain joins TRBV19 and TRBJ1-5, with D perhaps matching TRBD1 (5 bases). The germline V gene has CDR1 LNHDA and CDR2 SQIVND (reference sequence). V was shortened by 1 base and J by 0 bases, with 13 bases between the two germline ends. The CDR3 has 17 amino acids. The CDR3 DNA reads as TGTGCCAGTAGTATAGGGGGCTACTCGCTTAGCAATCAGCCCCAGCATTTT. Amino acids: CASSIGGYSLSNQPQHF.

This clone was seen a few times. The chain couples TRBV5-4 to TRBJ1-3, with D unclear. Trimming removed 3 bases at V and 0 bases at J, with 10 bases between. In germline, CDR1 is SGHNT, CDR2 YYREEE (reference sequence). The length of the CDR3 is 15 residues. In DNA, the CDR3 is TGTGCCAGCAGCTCGGGAGGGATCTCTGGAAACACCATATATTTT. The encoded protein is CASSSGGISGNTIYF.

The chain couples TRBV7-8 to TRBJ2-3; 9 positions agree with TRBD1. With V trimmed by 5 bases and J by 0 bases, 6 bases remained unmatched. Per the germline V gene, CDR1 is SGHVS and CDR2 is FQNEAQ. CDR3 size: 16 residues. CDR3 coding DNA: TGTGCCAGCAGCCTGCGACAGGGGGTGAGCACAGATACGCAGTATTTT. Translated, it gives CASSLRQGVSTDTQYF.

V and J are TRBV6-1 and TRBJ1-2; possible D gene TRBD1, 6 bases. V was shortened by 1 base and J by 2 bases, with 14 bases between the two germline ends. The CDR3 runs 16 residues. Germline CDR1 reads MNHNS; CDR2 reads SASEGT. CDR3 DNA sequence: TGTGCCAGCAGTGAAGAGTGGACAGCGAAGAACTATGGCTACACCTTC. Encoded protein: CASSEEWTAKNYGYTF.

In nucleotides, the CDR3 is TGCGCCAGCAGCGTACAAGGTGGACAGGGGAGAGAGACCCAGTACTTC. This translates into CASSVQGGQGRETQYF. The genes are TRBV5-1 and TRBJ2-5; 9 bases map to TRBD1. Unmatched junction bases numbered 11, after V lost 4 bases and J lost 4 bases. Germline-derived CDR1 and CDR2 are SGHRS and YFSETQ. This CDR3 region has 16 residues.

In the case of this clone: This sample also contains other DNA sequences that code for the same CDR3. The genes are TRBV7-2 and TRBJ1-2; 8 bases are shared with TRBD1. The junction had 2 bases not matched to a gene; V was cut back by 4 bases and J by 4 bases. Germline V gene data show CDR1 as SGHTA and CDR2 as FQGNSA. The CDR3 has 13 residues. The CDR3 region has the DNA TGTGCCAGCAGCTCAGGACAGGGCTATGGCTACACCTTC. Translation gives CASSSGQGYGYTF.

The rearrangement joins TRBV28 to TRBJ1-2; 7 nucleotides match TRBD1. This CDR3 has 15 residues. The germline V gene encodes CDR1 MDHEN and CDR2 SYDVKM. Trimming cost V 6 bases and J 3 bases; bases outside gene matches: 10. The CDR3 nucleotides are TGTGCCAGCAGCTCACCGGACAGGTTCTACTATGGCTACACCTTC. This codes for CASSSPDRFYYGYTF.

The chain employs TRBV11-3 and TRBJ1-1, with a possible D match to TRBD1 (6 bases). The CDR3 loop spans 16 amino acids. From germline, CDR1 is SGHNT and CDR2 YENEEA. Trimming stripped 5 bases from V and 0 bases from J, with 16 bases between. The CDR3 DNA follows: TGTGCCAGCAGCCCAGGGGTCGGCAAGGTGAACACTGAAGCTTTCTTT. Its translation: CASSPGVGKVNTEAFF.

This clone has only a few counts. This chain joins TRBV6-6 and TRBJ1-3; maybe TRBD1 (6 bases). Germline lookup yields CDR1 MNHNY and CDR2 SVGAGI (reference sequence). This CDR3 region has 15 residues. Trimming took off 6 bases at V and 0 bases at J, with 12 bases between the two ends. CDR3 sequence (DNA): TGTGCCAGCAGCACCACAGGGAGCTCTGGAAACACCATATATTTT. It is translated as CASSTTGSSGNTIYF.

The chain employs TRBV4-3 and TRBJ2-3, with 11 bases identical to TRBD2. CDR1 is LGHNA and CDR2 is YSLEER in the germline V gene. CDR3 length: 16 amino acids. Unmatched junction bases numbered 10, after V lost 4 bases and J lost 7 bases. The CDR3 DNA reads TGCGCCAGCAGCCGGTTGAGTAGCGGGGGGGGAAATACGCAGTATTTT. It codes for CASSRLSSGGGNTQYF.

The CDR3 coding sequence is TGTGCCAGCAGCCAGACAGTAGATCAGCCCCAGCATTTT. This gives the protein CASSQTVDQPQHF. V is TRBV7-2 and J is TRBJ1-5, with D possibly TRBD1 on 5 matching bases. Germline V gene data show CDR1 as SGHTA and CDR2 as FQGNSA. The CDR3 runs to 13 residues. Deletions cut 5 bases from V and 5 bases from J, with 10 bases between. Drawing the rest from reference TRBV7-2 and TRBJ1-5, the complete variable domain is GAGVSQSPSNKVTEKGKDVELRCDPISGHTALYWYRQSLGQGLEFLIYFQGNSAPDKSGLPSDRFSAERTGGSVSTLTIQRTQQEDSAVYLCASSQTVDQPQHFGDGTRLSIL.

The chain employs TRBV7-9 and TRBJ2-5; 8 bases are a match to TRBD2. This CDR3 has 16 amino acids. Germline V gene lookup returns CDR1 SEHNR and CDR2 FQNEAQ (reference sequence). Trimming removed 4 bases from V and 5 bases from J; junction bases left unmatched: 12. CDR3: CASSYRRGARGETQYF. In nucleotides, the CDR3 is TGTGCCAGCAGCTATAGGCGGGGGGCCCGCGGTGAGACCCAGTACTTC. Filled out from reference TRBV7-9 and TRBJ2-5, the complete variable domain reads DTGVSQNPRHKITKRGQNVTFRCDPISEHNRLYWYRQTLGQGPEFLTYFQNEAQLEKSRLLSDRFSAERPKGSFSTLEIQRTEQGDSAMYLCASSYRRGARGETQYFGPGTRLLVL.